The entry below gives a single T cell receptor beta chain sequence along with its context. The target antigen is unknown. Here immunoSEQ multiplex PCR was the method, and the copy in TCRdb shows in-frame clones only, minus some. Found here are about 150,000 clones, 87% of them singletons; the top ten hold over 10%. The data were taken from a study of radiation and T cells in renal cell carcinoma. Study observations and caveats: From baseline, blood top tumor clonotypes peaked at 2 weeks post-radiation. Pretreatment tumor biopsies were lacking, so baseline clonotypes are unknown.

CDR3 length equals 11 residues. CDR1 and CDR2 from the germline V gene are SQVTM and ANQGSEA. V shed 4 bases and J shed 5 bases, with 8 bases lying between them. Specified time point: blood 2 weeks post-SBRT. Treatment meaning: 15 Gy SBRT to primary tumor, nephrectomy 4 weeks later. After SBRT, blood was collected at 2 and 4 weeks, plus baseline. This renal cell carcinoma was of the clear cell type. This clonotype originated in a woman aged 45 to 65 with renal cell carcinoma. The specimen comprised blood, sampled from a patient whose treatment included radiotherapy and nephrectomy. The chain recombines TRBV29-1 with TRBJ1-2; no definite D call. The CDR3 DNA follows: TGCAGCGTTGGGGCCGAGTATGGCTACACCTTC. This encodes CSVGAEYGYTF.